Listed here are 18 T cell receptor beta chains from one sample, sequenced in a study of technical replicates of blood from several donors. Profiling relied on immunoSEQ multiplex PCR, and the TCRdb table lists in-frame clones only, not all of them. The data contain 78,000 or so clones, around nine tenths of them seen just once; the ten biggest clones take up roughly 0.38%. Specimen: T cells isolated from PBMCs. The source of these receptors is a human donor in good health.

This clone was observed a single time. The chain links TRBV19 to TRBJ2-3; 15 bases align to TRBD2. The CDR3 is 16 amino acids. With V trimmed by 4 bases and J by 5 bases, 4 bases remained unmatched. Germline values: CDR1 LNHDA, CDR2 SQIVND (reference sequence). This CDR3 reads CASSRGLAGGQDTQYF. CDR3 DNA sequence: TGTGCCAGTAGTAGGGGACTAGCGGGAGGACAAGATACGCAGTATTTT. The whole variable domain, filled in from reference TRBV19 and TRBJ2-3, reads DGGITQSPKYLFRKEGQNVTLSCEQNLNHDAMYWYRQDPGQGLRLIYYSQIVNDFQKGDIAEGYSVSREKKESFPLTVTSAQKNPTAFYLCASSRGLAGGQDTQYFGPGTRLTVL.

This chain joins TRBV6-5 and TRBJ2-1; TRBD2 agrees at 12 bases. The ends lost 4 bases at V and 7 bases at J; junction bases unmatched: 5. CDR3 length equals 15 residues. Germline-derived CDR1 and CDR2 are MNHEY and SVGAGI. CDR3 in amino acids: CASSSPSGRANEQFF. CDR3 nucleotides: TGTGCCAGCAGTTCCCCTAGCGGGAGGGCGAATGAGCAGTTCTTC.

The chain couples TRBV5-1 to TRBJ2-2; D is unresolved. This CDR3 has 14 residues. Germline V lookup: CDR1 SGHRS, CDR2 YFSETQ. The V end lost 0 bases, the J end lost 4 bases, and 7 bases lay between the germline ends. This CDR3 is CASSLDSGTGELFF. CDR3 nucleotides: TGCGCCAGCAGCTTGGACTCGGGCACCGGGGAGCTGTTTTTT.

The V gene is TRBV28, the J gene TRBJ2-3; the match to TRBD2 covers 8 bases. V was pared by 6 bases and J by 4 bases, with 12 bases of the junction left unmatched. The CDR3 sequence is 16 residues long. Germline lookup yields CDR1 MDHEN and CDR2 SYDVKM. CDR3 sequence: CASRQHGGERADTQYF. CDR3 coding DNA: TGTGCCAGCAGGCAACACGGGGGGGAGAGGGCAGATACGCAGTATTTT.

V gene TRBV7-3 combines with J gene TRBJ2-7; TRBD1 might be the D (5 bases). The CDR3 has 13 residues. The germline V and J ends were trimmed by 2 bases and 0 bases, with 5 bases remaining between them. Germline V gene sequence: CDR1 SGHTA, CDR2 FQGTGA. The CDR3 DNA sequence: TGTGCCAGCAGCTTAGACAGCTCCTACGAGCAGTACTTC. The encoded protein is CASSLDSSYEQYF.

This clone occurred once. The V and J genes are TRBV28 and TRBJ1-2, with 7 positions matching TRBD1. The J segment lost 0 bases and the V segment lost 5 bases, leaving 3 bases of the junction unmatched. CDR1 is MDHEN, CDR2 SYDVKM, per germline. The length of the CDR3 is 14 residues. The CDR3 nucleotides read TGTGCCAGCAGTCCCGGGACAGCTAACTATGGCTACACCTTC. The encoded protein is CASSPGTANYGYTF.

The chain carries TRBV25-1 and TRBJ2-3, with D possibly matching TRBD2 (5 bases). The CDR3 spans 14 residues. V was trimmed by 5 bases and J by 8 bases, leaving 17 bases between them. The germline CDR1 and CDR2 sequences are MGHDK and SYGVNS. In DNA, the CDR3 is TGTGCCAGCAGTCCTCCGAGAGGGATGGGTACGCAGTATTTT. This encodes CASSPPRGMGTQYF.

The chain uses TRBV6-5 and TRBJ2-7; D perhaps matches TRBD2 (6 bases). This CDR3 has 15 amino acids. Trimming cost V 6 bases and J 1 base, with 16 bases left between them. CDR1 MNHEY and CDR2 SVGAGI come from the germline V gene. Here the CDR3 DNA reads TGTGCCAGCAGCGGGGACTTCGGGTCTTCCTACGAGCAGTACTTC. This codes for CASSGDFGSSYEQYF.

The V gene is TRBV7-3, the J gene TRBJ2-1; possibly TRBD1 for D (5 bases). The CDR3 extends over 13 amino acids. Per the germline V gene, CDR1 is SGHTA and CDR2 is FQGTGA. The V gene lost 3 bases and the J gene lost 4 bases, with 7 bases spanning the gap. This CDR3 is CASSFDSYNEQFF. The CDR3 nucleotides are TGTGCCAGCAGCTTCGACAGTTACAATGAGCAGTTCTTC.

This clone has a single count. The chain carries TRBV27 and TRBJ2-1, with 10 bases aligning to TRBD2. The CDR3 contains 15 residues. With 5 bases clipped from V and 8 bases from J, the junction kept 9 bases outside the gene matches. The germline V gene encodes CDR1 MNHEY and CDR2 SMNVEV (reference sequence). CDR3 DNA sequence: TGTGCCAGCAGTGTACTAGCGGGAATCAAGGATGAGCAGTTCTTC. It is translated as CASSVLAGIKDEQFF.

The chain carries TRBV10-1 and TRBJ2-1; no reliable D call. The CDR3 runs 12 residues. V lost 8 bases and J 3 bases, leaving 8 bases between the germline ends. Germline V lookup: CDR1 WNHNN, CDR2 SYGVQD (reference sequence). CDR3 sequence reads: CASGLNYNEQFF. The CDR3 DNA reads TGCGCCAGCGGGCTTAACTACAATGAGCAGTTCTTC.

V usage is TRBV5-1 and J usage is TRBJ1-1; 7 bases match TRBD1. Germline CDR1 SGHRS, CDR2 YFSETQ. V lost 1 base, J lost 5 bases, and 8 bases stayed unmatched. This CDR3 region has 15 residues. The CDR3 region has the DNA TGCGCCAGCAGCTTGTGGTCAGGGGGAGAGACTGAAGCTTTCTTT. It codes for CASSLWSGGETEAFF. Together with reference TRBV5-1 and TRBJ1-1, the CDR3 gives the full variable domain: KAGVTQTPRYLIKTRGQQVTLSCSPISGHRSVSWYQQTPGQGLQFLFEYFSETQRNKGNFPGRFSGRQFSNSRSEMNVSTLELGDSALYLCASSLWSGGETEAFFGQGTRLTVV.

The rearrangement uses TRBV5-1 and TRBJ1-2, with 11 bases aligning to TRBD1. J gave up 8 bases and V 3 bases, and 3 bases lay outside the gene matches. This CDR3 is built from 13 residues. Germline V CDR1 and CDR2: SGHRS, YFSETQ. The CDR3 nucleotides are TGCGCCAGCAGCTCGGACAGGGGGCAAGGCTACACCTTC. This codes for CASSSDRGQGYTF.

CDR3: CASSLRQGASYGYTF. CDR3 coding DNA: TGTGCCAGCAGCCTCCGACAGGGGGCCTCCTATGGCTACACCTTC. The V call is TRBV21-1, the J call TRBJ1-2; TRBD1, the table's D call, was not compared with the DNA. TRBV21-1 is recorded as a pseudogene. CDR3 size: 15 residues.

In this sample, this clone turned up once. CDR3 coding DNA: TGTGCCAGCAGCCAGGGGGCGCGCACTGAAGCTTTCTTT. Translated: CASSQGARTEAFF. V is TRBV7-3 and J is TRBJ1-1; 8 bases fit TRBD1. The CDR3 has 13 amino acids. CDR1 and CDR2 from the germline V gene are SGHTA and FQGTGA. V lost 5 bases to trimming and J lost 4 bases; unmatched junction nucleotides: 3.

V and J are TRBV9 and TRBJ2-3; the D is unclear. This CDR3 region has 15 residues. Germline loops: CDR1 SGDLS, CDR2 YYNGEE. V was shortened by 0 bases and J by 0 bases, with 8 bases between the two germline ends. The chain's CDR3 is CASSVAPRSTDTQYF. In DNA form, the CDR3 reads TGTGCCAGCAGCGTAGCCCCTAGAAGCACAGATACGCAGTATTTT.

CDR3 sequence: CASSEIYQTPRAYEQYF. CDR3 DNA: TGCGCCAGCAGCGAAATTTACCAAACCCCGAGGGCCTACGAGCAGTACTTC. The chain employs TRBV5-1 and TRBJ2-7; weak D call: TRBD2 (5 bases). V lost 4 bases, J lost 2 bases, and 22 bases lay in between. In germline, CDR1 is SGHRS, CDR2 YFSETQ. The CDR3 totals 17 residues. Together with reference TRBV5-1 and TRBJ2-7, the CDR3 gives the full variable domain: KAGVTQTPRYLIKTRGQQVTLSCSPISGHRSVSWYQQTPGQGLQFLFEYFSETQRNKGNFPGRFSGRQFSNSRSEMNVSTLELGDSALYLCASSEIYQTPRAYEQYFGPGTRLTVT.

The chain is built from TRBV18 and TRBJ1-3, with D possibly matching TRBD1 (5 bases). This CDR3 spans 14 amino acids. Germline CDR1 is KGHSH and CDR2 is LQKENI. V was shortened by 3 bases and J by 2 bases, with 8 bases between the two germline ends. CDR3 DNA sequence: TGTGCCAGCTCACCGGGCAGGGCTGGAAACACCATATATTTT. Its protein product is CASSPGRAGNTIYF.